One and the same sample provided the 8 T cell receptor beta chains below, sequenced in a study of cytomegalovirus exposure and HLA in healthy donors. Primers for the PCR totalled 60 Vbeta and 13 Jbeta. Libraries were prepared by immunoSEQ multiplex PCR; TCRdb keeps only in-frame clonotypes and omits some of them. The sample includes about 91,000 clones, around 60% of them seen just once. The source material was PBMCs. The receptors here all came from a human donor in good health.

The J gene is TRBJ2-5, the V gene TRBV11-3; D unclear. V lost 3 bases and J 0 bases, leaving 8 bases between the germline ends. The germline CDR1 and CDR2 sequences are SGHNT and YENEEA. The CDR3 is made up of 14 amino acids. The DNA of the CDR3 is TGTGCCAGCAGCTTTTTCGGGTACCAAGAGACCCAGTACTTC. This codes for CASSFFGYQETQYF.

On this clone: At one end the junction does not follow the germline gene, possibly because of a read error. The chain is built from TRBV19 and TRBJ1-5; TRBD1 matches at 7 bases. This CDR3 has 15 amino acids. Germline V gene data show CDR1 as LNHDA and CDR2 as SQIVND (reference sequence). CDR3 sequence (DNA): TGTGCCAGTAGTCGTGACAGGGACGGCAATAAGCCCCAGCATTTT. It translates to CASSRDRDGNKPQHF.

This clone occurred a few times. The CDR3, as DNA: TGCGCCAGCAGCCAAGGTACCGGGACAAAAGAACCTGAAGCTTTCTTT. Translating gives CASSQGTGTKEPEAFF. The chain has TRBV4-3 and TRBJ1-1; D perhaps matches TRBD1 (6 bases). Germline values: CDR1 LGHNA, CDR2 YSLEER. The CDR3 is 16 amino acids. V was cut by 1 base and J by 6 bases, with 18 bases left in between.

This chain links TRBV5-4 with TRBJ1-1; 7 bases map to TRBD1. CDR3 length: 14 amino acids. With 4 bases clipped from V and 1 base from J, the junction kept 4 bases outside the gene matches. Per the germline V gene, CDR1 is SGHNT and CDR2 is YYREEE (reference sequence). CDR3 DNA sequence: TGTGCCAGCAGCAGAGGACAGGAGAACACTGAAGCTTTCTTT. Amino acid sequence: CASSRGQENTEAFF.

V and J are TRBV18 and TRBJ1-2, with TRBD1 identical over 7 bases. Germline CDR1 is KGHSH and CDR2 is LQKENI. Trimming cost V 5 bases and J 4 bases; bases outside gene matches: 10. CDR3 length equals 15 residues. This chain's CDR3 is CASSISRDRIYGYTF. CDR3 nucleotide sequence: TGTGCCAGCTCAATCTCCCGGGACAGAATCTATGGCTACACCTTC.

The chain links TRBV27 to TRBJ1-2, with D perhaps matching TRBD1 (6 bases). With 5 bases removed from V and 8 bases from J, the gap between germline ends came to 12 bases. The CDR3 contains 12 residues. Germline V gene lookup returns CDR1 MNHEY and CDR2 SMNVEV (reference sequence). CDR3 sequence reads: CASSPSQGGYTF. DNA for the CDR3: TGTGCCAGCAGTCCATCGCAGGGGGGCTACACCTTC.

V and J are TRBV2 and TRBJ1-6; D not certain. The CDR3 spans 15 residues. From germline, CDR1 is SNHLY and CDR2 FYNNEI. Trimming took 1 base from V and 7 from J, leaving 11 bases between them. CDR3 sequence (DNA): TGTGCCAGCAGTGAAGGGATCGCGGGAAATTCACCCCTCCACTTT. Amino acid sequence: CASSEGIAGNSPLHF.

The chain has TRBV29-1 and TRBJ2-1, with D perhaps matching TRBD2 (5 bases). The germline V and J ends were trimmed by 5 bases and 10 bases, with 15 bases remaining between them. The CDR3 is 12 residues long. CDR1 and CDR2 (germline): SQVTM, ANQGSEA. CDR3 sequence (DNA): TGCAGCGTTTTTCTTCTAACTAGAGAGCAGTTCTTC. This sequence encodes CSVFLLTREQFF.